Below, 11 T cell receptor beta chains from the same sample are listed, as sequenced in a study of T cells in Graves' hyperthyroidism and ophthalmopathy. RNA transcripts gave rise to amplified TCR beta CDR3 regions. TCR CDR3 regions were first amplified by RT-PCR with HTBI primers. MiXCR was run by TCRdb on the multiplex PCR reads, yielding one entry per CDR3 protein. Of 450,000 to 550,000 distinct CDR3 sequences listed, around a quarter are singletons. Sequencing input: blood. Every receptor here comes from a woman aged 25 to 39 with Graves' ophthalmopathy.

This clonotype came up once. One end of the junction varies from germline; a read error may be responsible. The chain joins TRBV5-1 to TRBJ2-2; 8 bases are a match to TRBD1. CDR3 length: 15 amino acids. Germline CDR1 and CDR2: SGHRS and YFSETQ. The DNA for the CDR3 is TGCGCCAGCAGCTTGGGACAGGGGTACACCGGGGAGCTGTTGTTT. This gives the protein CASSLGQGYTGELLF.

This clonotype was counted many times. V and J are TRBV28 and TRBJ2-6; D remains ambiguous. Looked up from germline, CDR1 is MDHEN and CDR2 is SYDVKM. This CDR3 is built from 15 residues. V was trimmed by 8 bases and J by 0 bases, leaving 11 bases between them. The CDR3 spells CASVGRSSGANVLTF. CDR3 coding DNA: TGTGCCAGCGTTGGTAGAAGCTCTGGGGCCAACGTCCTGACTTTC.

This clonotype was counted a few times. The CDR3 sequence: CASSDWETTGELFF. The DNA of the CDR3 is TGTGCCAGCAGTGATTGGGAGACCACCGGGGAGCTGTTTTTT. The V gene is TRBV2, the J gene TRBJ2-2, with D perhaps matching TRBD2 (5 bases). The CDR3 contains 14 residues. Trimming shortened V by 3 bases and J by 4 bases, and 9 bases separated the two germline ends. CDR1 and CDR2 from the germline V gene are SNHLY and FYNNEI.

This clonotype was seen a few times. The J gene is TRBJ2-7, the V gene TRBV4-2; D may be TRBD2 (5 bases). Germline V gene data show CDR1 as LGHNA and CDR2 as YNFKEQ. The CDR3 has 16 residues. Trimming pared 1 base from V and 0 bases from J, leaving 13 bases between. CDR3 amino acids: CASSQGVPTNSYEQYF. In DNA, the CDR3 is TGTGCCAGCAGCCAAGGGGTGCCGACTAACTCCTACGAGCAGTACTTC.

CDR3 residues: CASSLGGQTGNEQYF. DNA of the CDR3: TGCGCCAGCAGCTTGGGGGGACAGACAGGGAACGAGCAGTACTTC. The rearrangement uses TRBV5-1 and TRBJ2-7; 7 nucleotides agree with TRBD1. The CDR3 is 15 amino acids. The V gene end was trimmed by 0 bases and the J gene end by 5 bases; junction bases not matched to a gene: 8. The germline gives CDR1 SGHRS, CDR2 YFSETQ.

This clonotype was recorded a few times. V usage is TRBV3-1 and J usage is TRBJ2-2, with a possible D match to TRBD1 (6 bases). The CDR3 runs to 16 residues. V lost 0 bases, J lost 2 bases, and 10 bases lay in between. CDR1 and CDR2 (germline): LGHDT, YNNKEL (reference sequence). In DNA, the CDR3 is TGTGCCAGCAGCCAAGATCGGGACAACAACACCGGGGAGCTGTTTTTT. Its protein is CASSQDRDNNTGELFF. Using reference TRBV3-1 and TRBJ2-2 for the parts outside the CDR3, the full variable domain is DTAVSQTPKYLVTQMGNDKSIKCEQNLGHDTMYWYKQDSKKFLKIMFSYNNKELIINETVPNRFSPKSPDKAHLNLHINSLELGDSAVYFCASSQDRDNNTGELFFGEGSRLTVL.

The V call is TRBV6-5, the J call TRBJ2-7; D is perhaps TRBD1 (5 bases). The V end was cut by 0 bases, the J end by 7 bases, with 10 bases between. The CDR3 has 13 amino acids. Germline V gene sequence: CDR1 MNHEY, CDR2 SVGAGI. CDR3 nucleotides: TGTGCCAGCAGTTACTCGCAGGGTGGGGAGCAGTACTTC. It yields the protein CASSYSQGGEQYF.

This clonotype was observed many times. The chain has TRBV12-3 or TRBV12-4 and TRBJ2-7; 7 bases match TRBD2. V was clipped by 3 bases and J by 2 bases; unmatched bases: 4. CDR3 length: 14 amino acids. The CDR3 reads CASSLRRGTYEQYF. CDR3 in DNA: TGTGCCAGCAGTTTGCGGCGGGGGACCTACGAGCAGTACTTC.

The V and J genes are TRBV19 and TRBJ1-1; D uncertain. V lost 3 bases to trimming and J lost 7 bases, with 9 bases between them. CDR1 is LNHDA and CDR2 is SQIVND in the germline V gene (reference sequence). The CDR3 consists of 12 residues. The DNA of the CDR3 is TGTGCCAGTAGTATGTTACAGAATGAAGCTTTCTTT. The encoded protein is CASSMLQNEAFF.

The chain combines TRBV5-1 with TRBJ2-2; D unclear. The CDR3 runs to 15 residues. Germline CDR1 is SGHRS and CDR2 is YFSETQ. V was clipped by 3 bases and J by 7 bases, with 16 bases between them. CDR3 amino acids: CASSYLSAMGGELFF. DNA for the CDR3: TGCGCCAGCAGCTATCTGAGTGCAATGGGCGGGGAGCTGTTTTTT.

V and J are TRBV9 and TRBJ2-5; 8 bases are shared with TRBD2. The CDR3 spans 15 residues. From germline, CDR1 is SGDLS and CDR2 YYNGEE. Trimming cost V 0 bases and J 5 bases; bases outside gene matches: 6. The CDR3 spells CASSVDGRAGETQYF. The CDR3 DNA follows: TGTGCCAGCAGCGTAGACGGGAGGGCCGGTGAGACCCAGTACTTC.